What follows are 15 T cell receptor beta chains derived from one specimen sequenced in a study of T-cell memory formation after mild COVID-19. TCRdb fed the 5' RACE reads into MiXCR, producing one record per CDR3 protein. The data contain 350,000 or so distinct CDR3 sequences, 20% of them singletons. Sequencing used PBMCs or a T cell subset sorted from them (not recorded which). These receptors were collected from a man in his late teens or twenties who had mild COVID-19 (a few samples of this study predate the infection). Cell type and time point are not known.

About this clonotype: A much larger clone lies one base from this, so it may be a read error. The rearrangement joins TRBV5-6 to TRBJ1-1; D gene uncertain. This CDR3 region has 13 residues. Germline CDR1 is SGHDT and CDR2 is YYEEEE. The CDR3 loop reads CDSSLRPNTEAFF. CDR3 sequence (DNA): TGTGACAGCAGCTTAAGGCCGAACACTGAAGCTTTCTTT.

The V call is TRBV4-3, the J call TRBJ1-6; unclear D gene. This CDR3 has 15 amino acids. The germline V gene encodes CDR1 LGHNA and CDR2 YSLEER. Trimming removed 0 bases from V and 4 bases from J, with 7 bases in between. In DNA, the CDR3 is TGCGCCAGCAGCCAAGAGAAAACATATAATTCACCCCTCCACTTT. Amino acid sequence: CASSQEKTYNSPLHF.

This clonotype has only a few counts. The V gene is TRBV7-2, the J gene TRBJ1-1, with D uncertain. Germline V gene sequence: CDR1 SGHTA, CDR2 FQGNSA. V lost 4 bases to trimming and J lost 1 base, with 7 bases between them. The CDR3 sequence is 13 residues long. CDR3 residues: CASSYQRNTEAFF. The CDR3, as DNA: TGTGCCAGCAGCTATCAGAGGAACACTGAAGCTTTCTTT.

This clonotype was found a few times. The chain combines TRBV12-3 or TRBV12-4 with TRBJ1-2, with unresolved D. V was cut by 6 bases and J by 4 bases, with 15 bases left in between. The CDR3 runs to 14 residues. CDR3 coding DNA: TGTGCCAGCAGCCGCGATGGAGGCCTCTATGGCTACACCTTC. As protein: CASSRDGGLYGYTF.

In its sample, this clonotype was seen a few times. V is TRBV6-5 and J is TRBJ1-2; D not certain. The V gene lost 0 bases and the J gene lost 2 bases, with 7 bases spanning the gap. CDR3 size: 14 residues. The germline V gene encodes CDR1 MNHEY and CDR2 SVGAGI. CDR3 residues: CASSYSGKNYGYTF. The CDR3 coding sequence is TGTGCCAGCAGTTACTCGGGGAAAAACTATGGCTACACCTTC.

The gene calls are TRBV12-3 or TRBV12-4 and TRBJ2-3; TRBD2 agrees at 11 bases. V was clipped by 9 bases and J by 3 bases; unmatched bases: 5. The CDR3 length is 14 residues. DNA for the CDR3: TGTGCCAGTAGCGGGGGGGCTCTTACAGATACGCAGTATTTT. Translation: CASSGGALTDTQYF.

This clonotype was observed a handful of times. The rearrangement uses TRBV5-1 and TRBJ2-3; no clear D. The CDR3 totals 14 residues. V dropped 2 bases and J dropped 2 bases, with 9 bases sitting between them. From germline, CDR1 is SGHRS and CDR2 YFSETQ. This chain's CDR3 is CASSFHSPTDTQYF. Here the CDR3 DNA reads TGCGCCAGCAGCTTTCACAGCCCCACAGATACGCAGTATTTT.

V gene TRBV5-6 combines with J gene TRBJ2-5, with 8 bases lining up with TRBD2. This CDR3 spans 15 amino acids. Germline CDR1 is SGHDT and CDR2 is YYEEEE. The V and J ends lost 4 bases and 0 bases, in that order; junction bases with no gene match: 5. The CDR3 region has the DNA TGTGCCAGCAGCCCGGGGGGGGGGTACCAAGAGACCCAGTACTTC. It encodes CASSPGGGYQETQYF.

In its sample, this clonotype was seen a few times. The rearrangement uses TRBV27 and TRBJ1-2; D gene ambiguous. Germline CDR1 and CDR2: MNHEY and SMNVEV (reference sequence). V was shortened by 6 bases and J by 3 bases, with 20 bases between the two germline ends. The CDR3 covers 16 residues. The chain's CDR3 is CASRKKSSFKDYGYTF. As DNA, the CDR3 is TGTGCCAGCAGAAAAAAAAGCAGTTTTAAGGACTATGGCTACACCTTC.

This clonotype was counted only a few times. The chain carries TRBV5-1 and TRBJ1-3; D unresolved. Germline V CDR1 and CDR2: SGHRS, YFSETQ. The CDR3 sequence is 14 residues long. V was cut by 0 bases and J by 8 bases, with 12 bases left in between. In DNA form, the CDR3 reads TGCGCCAGCAGCTTGGGAAGAGCCTTTGACACCATATATTTT. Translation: CASSLGRAFDTIYF.

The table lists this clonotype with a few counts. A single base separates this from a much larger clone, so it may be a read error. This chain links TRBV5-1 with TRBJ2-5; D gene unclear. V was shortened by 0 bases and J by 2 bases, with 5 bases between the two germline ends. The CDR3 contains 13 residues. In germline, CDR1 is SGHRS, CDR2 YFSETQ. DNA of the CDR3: TGCGCCAGCAGCTTGGGAGAGCAAGAGACCCAGTACTTC. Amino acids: CASSLGEQETQYF.

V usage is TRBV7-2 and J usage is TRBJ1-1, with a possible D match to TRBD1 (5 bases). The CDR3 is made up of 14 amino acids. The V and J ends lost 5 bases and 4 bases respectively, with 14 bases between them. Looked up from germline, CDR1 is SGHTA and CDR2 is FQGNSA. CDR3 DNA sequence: TGTGCCAGCAGCCCCGCGGGGGGGATCACTGAAGCTTTCTTT. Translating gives CASSPAGGITEAFF.

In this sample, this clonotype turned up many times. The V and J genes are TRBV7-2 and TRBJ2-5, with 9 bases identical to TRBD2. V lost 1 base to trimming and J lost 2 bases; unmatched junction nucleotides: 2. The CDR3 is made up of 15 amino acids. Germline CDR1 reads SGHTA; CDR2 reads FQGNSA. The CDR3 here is CASSLGLAGQETQYF. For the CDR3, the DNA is TGTGCCAGCAGCTTAGGGCTAGCGGGGCAAGAGACCCAGTACTTC. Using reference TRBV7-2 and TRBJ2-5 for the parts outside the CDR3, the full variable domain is GAGVSQSPSNKVTEKGKDVELRCDPISGHTALYWYRQSLGQGLEFLIYFQGNSAPDKSGLPSDRFSAERTGGSVSTLTIQRTQQEDSAVYLCASSLGLAGQETQYFGPGTRLLVL.

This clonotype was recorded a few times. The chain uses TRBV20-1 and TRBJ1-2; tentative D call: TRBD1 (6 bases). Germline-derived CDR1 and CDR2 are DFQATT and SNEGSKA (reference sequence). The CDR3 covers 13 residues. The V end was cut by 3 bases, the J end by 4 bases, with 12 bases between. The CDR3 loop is CSASMDSSYGYTF. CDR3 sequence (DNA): TGCAGTGCTAGTATGGACAGCAGCTATGGCTACACCTTC.

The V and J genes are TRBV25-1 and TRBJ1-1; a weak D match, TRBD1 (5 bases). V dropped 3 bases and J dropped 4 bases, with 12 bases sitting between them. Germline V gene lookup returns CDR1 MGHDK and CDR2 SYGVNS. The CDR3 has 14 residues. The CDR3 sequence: CASSDIRGGTEAFF. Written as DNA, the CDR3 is TGTGCCAGCAGTGACATTAGGGGTGGCACTGAAGCTTTCTTT.